These T cell receptor beta chains were read from a single sample in a study of identifying expanded T cells in peripheral blood. Measured with immunoSEQ multiplex PCR; TCRdb has only the in-frame clones, and not every one. The sample includes 90,000 to 120,000 clones, roughly 91% of them seen just once. The sequencing input was blood. The receptors derive from a person aged 18 to 70 in good health. The CDR3 runs from the conserved cysteine through the conserved F or W. Fields, in order: V gene, D gene, J gene, clone size, CDR3 protein, CDR3 DNA. The D gene is left open where the match is weak. For some rows the clone size is stated as once, few or many, or as a class when expanded; others skip it.

TRBV28	-	TRBJ2-7	-	CASSLPPIYEQYF	TGTGCCAGCAGTTTACCTCCCATCTACGAGCAGTACTTC
TRBV18	-	TRBJ1-3	-	CASSPTDGNTIYF	TGTGCCAGCTCACCAACAGATGGAAACACCATATATTTT
TRBV6-5	-	TRBJ1-4	-	CASSLTGSPYEKLFF	TGTGCCAGCAGTCTCACAGGGAGCCCATATGAAAAACTGTTTTTT
TRBV5-4	-	TRBJ2-3	-	CASSLKGGSSSTDTQYF	TGTGCCAGCAGCTTGAAGGGGGGATCCTCTAGCACAGATACGCAGTATTTT
TRBV4-2	-	TRBJ2-7	once	CASSQDGAYEQYF	TGTGCCAGCAGCCAAGATGGGGCCTACGAGCAGTACTTC
TRBV7-9	TRBD1	TRBJ2-6	-	CASRGNVGTGGPEANVLTF	TGTGCCAGCAGGGGAAATGTTGGGACAGGGGGCCCTGAGGCCAACGTCCTGACTTTC
TRBV27	-	TRBJ2-5	-	CASSLWETGPQYF	TGTGCCAGCAGTTTATGGGAAACGGGGCCCCAGTACTTC
TRBV18	-	TRBJ2-3	-	CASSPPSRTDTQYF	TGTGCCAGCTCACCTCCTAGCCGCACAGATACGCAGTATTTT
TRBV10-3	-	TRBJ2-3	-	CAIREDPSSTDTQYF	TGTGCCATCAGAGAAGACCCCTCTAGCACAGATACGCAGTATTTT
TRBV19	TRBD2	TRBJ2-1	-	CASRLAGAVNEQFF	TGTGCCAGCCGATTAGCGGGGGCGGTCAATGAGCAGTTCTTC
TRBV4-1	-	TRBJ2-3	-	CASSQDGRTDTQYF	TGCGCCAGCAGCCAAGACGGCAGGACAGATACGCAGTATTTT
TRBV4-3	-	TRBJ1-4	few	CASSQGPRGWHEKLFF	TGCGCCAGCAGCCAAGGCCCCCGGGGGTGGCATGAAAAACTGTTTTTT
TRBV7-6	-	TRBJ2-2	few	CASSKAPSHAPTTRTGELFF	TGTGCCAGCAGCAAAGCGCCATCCCATGCTCCAACCACCCGGACCGGGGAGCTGTTTTTT
TRBV9	-	TRBJ2-5	-	CASSVGKCGEGETQYF	TGTGCCAGCAGCGTAGGTAAGTGCGGAGAGGGGGAGACCCAGTACTTC
TRBV9	TRBD2	TRBJ2-1	-	CASSTSLAGGDYNEQFF	TGTGCCAGCAGCACCTCACTAGCGGGGGGCGACTACAATGAGCAGTTCTTC
TRBV7-2	-	TRBJ2-1	-	CASSSGNEQFF	TGTGCCAGCAGCTCAGGCAATGAGCAGTTCTTC
TRBV5-4	TRBD1	TRBJ2-6	-	CASRKGQGSLGANVLTF	TGTGCCAGCAGGAAGGGACAGGGATCGTTAGGGGCCAACGTCCTGACTTTC
TRBV4-1	TRBD1	TRBJ1-6	-	CASSPQTGDNSPLHF	TGCGCCAGCAGCCCCCAGACAGGGGATAATTCACCCCTCCACTTT
TRBV30	-	TRBJ1-2	-	CAWALGGGGYTF	TGTGCCTGGGCATTGGGGGGAGGTGGCTACACCTTC
TRBV6-1	TRBD1	TRBJ2-5	-	CASSIQGARETQYF	TGTGCCAGCAGCATACAGGGGGCGCGGGAGACCCAGTACTTC
TRBV19	-	TRBJ2-7	-	CASSIYNSYEQYF	TGTGCCAGTAGTATCTACAACTCCTACGAGCAGTACTTC
TRBV4-3	-	TRBJ2-3	-	CASSGQGTSTDTQYF	TGCGCCAGCAGCGGCCAGGGGACTAGCACAGATACGCAGTATTTT
TRBV5-4	TRBD1	TRBJ2-7	-	CASSPGLDRGEQYF	TGTGCCAGCAGCCCAGGGTTGGACAGGGGCGAGCAGTACTTC
TRBV21-1	-	TRBJ1-2	few	CASTPGGRETNYGYTF	TGTGCCAGCACTCCGGGGGGCCGGGAAACTAACTATGGCTACACCTTC
TRBV19	TRBD1	TRBJ2-3	-	CASSIKDRGTDTQYF	TGTGCCAGTAGTATTAAGGACAGGGGCACAGATACGCAGTATTTT
TRBV5-5	-	TRBJ1-2	-	CASSGGQGVGYTF	TGTGCCAGCAGCGGGGGGCAAGGAGTTGGCTACACCTTC
TRBV2	TRBD1	TRBJ2-7	-	CASSYLTGFEQYF	TGTGCCAGCAGTTACTTGACAGGGTTCGAGCAGTACTTC
TRBV6-5	TRBD2	TRBJ2-3	-	CASRERGVADTQYF	TGTGCCAGCAGAGAACGGGGGGTCGCAGATACGCAGTATTTT
TRBV2	-	TRBJ2-3	-	CASSELGVGTDTQYF	TGTGCCAGCAGTGAATTGGGGGTGGGCACAGATACGCAGTATTTT
TRBV6-6	-	TRBJ2-7	-	CASRNRVGEQYF	TGTGCCAGCAGGAACAGGGTGGGGGAGCAGTACTTC
TRBV30	-	TRBJ1-3	-	CAWTWGGNTIYF	TGTGCCTGGACTTGGGGTGGAAACACCATATATTTT
TRBV7-8	TRBD1	TRBJ2-1	-	CASSPEDRGLANEQFF	TGTGCCAGCAGCCCAGAAGACAGGGGGCTTGCAAATGAGCAGTTCTTC
TRBV21-1	-	TRBJ2-1	-	CASSKAGRAYEQFF	TGTGCCAGCAGCAAAGCGGGCAGGGCCTATGAGCAGTTCTTC
TRBV5-6	TRBD2	TRBJ2-7	-	CASSWSGAPAYEQYF	TGTGCCAGCAGCTGGAGCGGGGCACCAGCCTACGAGCAGTACTTC
TRBV10-1	-	TRBJ1-5	-	CASRGANQPQHF	TGCGCCAGCAGAGGCGCCAATCAGCCCCAGCATTTT
TRBV5-6	-	TRBJ2-5	once	CASSQTGRKETQYF	TGTGCCAGCAGTCAAACAGGGCGGAAAGAGACCCAGTACTTC
TRBV29-1	-	TRBJ2-1	-	CSVVEPTTYNEQFF	TGCAGCGTTGTGGAGCCCACTACCTACAATGAGCAGTTCTTC
TRBV6-5	-	TRBJ1-1	-	CASNDRGPEAFF	TGTGCCAGCAACGATAGGGGCCCTGAAGCTTTCTTT
TRBV2	TRBD1	TRBJ2-2	-	CASQNNVLGTGGFGELFF	TGTGCCAGCCAGAATAACGTCCTCGGGACAGGGGGCTTCGGGGAGCTGTTTTTT
TRBV5-6	TRBD1	TRBJ1-1	-	CASHVGQGSTEAFF	TGTGCCAGTCACGTGGGACAGGGGTCGACTGAAGCTTTCTTT
TRBV7-9	-	TRBJ2-1	-	CASSLGVGNEQFF	TGTGCCAGCAGCTTAGGGGTGGGAAATGAGCAGTTCTTC
TRBV30	-	TRBJ2-5	-	CAWSRSETQYF	TGTGCCTGGAGTAGGTCGGAGACCCAGTACTTC
TRBV19	TRBD2	TRBJ2-3	-	CASSDLAGADTQYF	TGTGCCAGTAGCGATCTAGCGGGGGCAGATACGCAGTATTTT
TRBV7-8	TRBD1	TRBJ2-5	few	CASSLPDRVQETQYF	TGTGCCAGCAGCTTACCTGACAGGGTCCAAGAGACCCAGTACTTC
TRBV13	-	TRBJ1-2	-	CASSLDQFGGYTF	TGTGCCAGCAGCTTAGACCAGTTCGGCGGCTACACCTTC
TRBV25-1	TRBD1	TRBJ1-6	-	CASSSEKGGGVNSPLHF	TGTGCCAGCAGTTCGGAAAAGGGAGGGGGCGTAAATTCACCCCTCCACTTT
TRBV13	-	TRBJ1-1	-	CASSLVQGGTEAFF	TGTGCCAGCAGCTTAGTACAGGGAGGGACTGAAGCTTTCTTT
TRBV5-1	-	TRBJ1-1	-	CASSLVPGLTNTEAFF	TGCGCCAGCAGCTTGGTCCCCGGACTTACGAACACTGAAGCTTTCTTT